A single T cell receptor (beta chain) is shown here with its context. Its cognate antigen is unknown. The data originate from a study of blood T cells in healthy people across ages. Germline lookup yields CDR1 SGHTA and CDR2 FQGNSA. Trimming took off 1 base at V and 10 bases at J, with 20 bases between the two ends. This CDR3 contains 16 residues. Primers used in a second PCR of roughly 6 to 11 cycles were a sample-barcoded 5' primer and a J-beta primer mix. From the 5' RACE reads, TCRdb called clonotypes with MiXCR, one entry per CDR3 protein. The data hold about a million distinct CDR3 sequences, with about 53% observed a single time. General observations from the study: Age showed a roughly linear inverse relationship with TCR beta diversity per million T cells.

The chain is built from TRBV7-2 and TRBJ2-1; D perhaps matches TRBD1 (5 bases). The sequenced sample consisted of blood. The TCR originated in a woman aged 55 to 70 in good health. In DNA form, the CDR3 reads TGTGCCAGCAGCTTAGGCAGGGCCATCCTCCGCAACGAGCAGTTCTTC. This translates into CASSLGRAILRNEQFF.